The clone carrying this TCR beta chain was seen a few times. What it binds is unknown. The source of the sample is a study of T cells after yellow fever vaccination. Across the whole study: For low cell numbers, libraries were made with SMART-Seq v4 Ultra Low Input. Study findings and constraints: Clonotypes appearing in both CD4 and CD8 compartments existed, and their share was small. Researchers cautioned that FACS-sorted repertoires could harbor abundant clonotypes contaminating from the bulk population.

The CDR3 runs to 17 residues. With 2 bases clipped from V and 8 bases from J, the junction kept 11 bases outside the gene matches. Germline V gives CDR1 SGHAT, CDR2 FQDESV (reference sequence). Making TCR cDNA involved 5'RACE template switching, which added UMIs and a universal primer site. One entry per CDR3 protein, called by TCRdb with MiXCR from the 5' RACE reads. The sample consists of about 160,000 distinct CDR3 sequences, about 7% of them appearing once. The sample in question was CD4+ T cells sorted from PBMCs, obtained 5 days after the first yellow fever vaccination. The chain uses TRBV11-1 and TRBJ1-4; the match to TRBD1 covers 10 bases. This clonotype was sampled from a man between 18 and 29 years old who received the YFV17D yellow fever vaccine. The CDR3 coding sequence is TGTGCCAGCAGCTTAAGGGCCCGACAGGGGGCGAAAGAAAAACTGTTTTTT. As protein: CASSLRARQGAKEKLFF.